Listed here are 30 T cell receptor beta chains from one sample, sequenced in a study of response to subunit inactivated influenza vaccine. TCRdb recomputed calls from the RT-PCR reads with MiXCR, one row per CDR3 protein. The sample records around 850,000 distinct CDR3 sequences, about a fifth being singletons. Sequenced here: PBMCs from blood, sampled 4 to 6 days after vaccination. All receptors derive from a man in his forties or fifties who received an inactivated influenza vaccine.

V is TRBV2 and J is TRBJ1-5, with a possible D match to TRBD1 (5 bases). V lost 6 bases to trimming and J lost 2 bases, with 14 bases between them. CDR3 length: 15 amino acids. Per germline, CDR1 SNHLY and CDR2 FYNNEI. As DNA, the CDR3 is TGTGCCAGCAGACACGGGACTCGGGGCAATCAGCCCCAGCATTTT. Encoded protein: CASRHGTRGNQPQHF. The variable domain in full, with the rest retrieved from reference TRBV2 and TRBJ1-5, is EPEVTQTPSHQVTQMGQEVILRCVPISNHLYFYWYRQILGQKVEFLVSFYNNEISEKSEIFDDQFSVERPDGSNFTLKIRSTKLEDSAMYFCASRHGTRGNQPQHFGDGTRLSIL.

This clonotype was picked up a small number of times. J is TRBJ2-1 and V is TRBV7-9; D gene unclear. CDR1 SEHNR and CDR2 FQNEAQ come from the germline V gene (reference sequence). V gave up 5 bases and J gave up 11 bases, with 16 bases separating them. This CDR3 comprises 13 residues. CDR3 coding DNA: TGTGCCAGCAGCCCTCCGTCTAGTTCTAAGCAGTTCTTC. This sequence encodes CASSPPSSSKQFF.

The rearrangement links TRBV4-2 to TRBJ2-6; 9 positions match TRBD1. Germline V gene sequence: CDR1 LGHNA, CDR2 YNFKEQ. With V trimmed by 5 bases and J by 4 bases, 9 bases remained unmatched. The CDR3 runs to 17 residues. DNA of the CDR3: TGTGCCAGCAGCGCCGGGACAGGGCTAGCCGGGGCCAACGTCCTGACTTTC. This codes for CASSAGTGLAGANVLTF.

At least ten counts were recorded for this clonotype. This chain connects TRBV12-3 or TRBV12-4 to TRBJ2-2; D call uncertain. V gave up 6 bases and J gave up 6 bases, with 5 bases separating them. This CDR3 has 11 amino acids. This CDR3 is CASRASGELFF. As DNA, the CDR3 is TGTGCCAGCAGGGCCTCCGGGGAGCTGTTTTTT.

For the CDR3, the DNA is TGTGCCAGCTCACCGGCAGGGAATAATTCACCCCTCCACTTT. As protein: CASSPAGNNSPLHF. V usage is TRBV18 and J usage is TRBJ1-6; the D gene is possibly TRBD1 (5 bases). The CDR3 runs to 14 residues. Germline CDR1 is KGHSH and CDR2 is LQKENI. Trimming left V 3 bases short and J 5 bases short, with 8 bases between.

This clonotype was observed a few times. This chain connects TRBV9 to TRBJ2-2; D gene unclear. The CDR3 extends over 15 amino acids. From germline, CDR1 is SGDLS and CDR2 YYNGEE. V lost 1 base, J lost 2 bases, and 9 bases lay in between. CDR3 residues: CASSVRPPNTGELFF. The DNA for the CDR3 is TGTGCCAGCAGCGTACGCCCCCCCAACACCGGGGAGCTGTTTTTT.

This clonotype showed up just a few times. This sequence joins TRBV27 and TRBJ2-7; D not certain. V gave up 2 bases and J gave up 3 bases, with 11 bases separating them. The CDR3 runs 14 residues. CDR1 and CDR2 (germline): MNHEY, SMNVEV (reference sequence). CDR3 residues: CASSLKAEIYEQYF. Written as DNA, the CDR3 is TGTGCCAGCAGTTTAAAGGCGGAAATCTACGAGCAGTACTTC.

This chain links TRBV7-6 with TRBJ1-6, with a possible D match to TRBD1 (6 bases). The CDR3 contains 14 residues. V was shortened by 2 bases and J by 7 bases, with 9 bases between the two germline ends. Germline V gives CDR1 SGHVS, CDR2 FNYEAQ. Here the CDR3 DNA reads TGTGCCAGCAGCTTAAAGGACAGCAATTCACCCCTCCACTTT. It encodes CASSLKDSNSPLHF.

This rearrangement joins TRBV15 to TRBJ1-5; no clear D. Trimming stripped 0 bases from V and 9 bases from J, with 15 bases between. CDR3 length equals 15 residues. CDR1 and CDR2 from the germline V gene are LNHNV and YYDKDF (reference sequence). CDR3 sequence: CATSRDENVAGPQHF. In nucleotides, the CDR3 is TGTGCCACCAGCAGAGATGAGAACGTTGCGGGGCCCCAGCATTTT.

Only a few counts were recorded for this clonotype. In nucleotides, the CDR3 is TGTGCCATCAGTGATTACGGGGCCGCCTACGAGCAGTACTTC. Protein: CAISDYGAAYEQYF. J is TRBJ2-7 and V is TRBV10-3; D is perhaps TRBD1 or TRBD2 (5 bases each). This CDR3 comprises 14 residues. Germline V gene sequence: CDR1 ENHRY, CDR2 SYGVKD. The V and J ends lost 3 bases and 2 bases respectively, with 11 bases between them.

This chain uses TRBV5-1 with TRBJ2-4; D possibly uses TRBD1 or TRBD2 (7 bases each). Germline V gives CDR1 SGHRS, CDR2 YFSETQ. Trimming cost V 5 bases and J 8 bases, with 17 bases left between them. CDR3 size: 14 residues. Here the CDR3 DNA reads TGCGCCAGCAGTTGGGACAGTCGGGGGGACATTCAGTACTTC. It translates to CASSWDSRGDIQYF.

This clonotype was counted between two and nine times. The CDR3 protein is CASSKVDRGRFNEQFF. CDR3 DNA: TGTGCCAGCAGCAAAGTGGACAGGGGGCGATTCAATGAGCAGTTCTTC. This chain joins TRBV21-1 and TRBJ2-1; TRBD1 reflects the table's D call only, with no check against the DNA. TRBV21-1 is noted as a pseudogene. The CDR3 spans 16 residues.

In nucleotides, the CDR3 is TGTGCCAGCAGCTTACCCGCCGACAGGGGGTATGAGACCCAGTACTTC. Translating it yields CASSLPADRGYETQYF. The genes are TRBV7-6 and TRBJ2-5, with 9 nucleotides matching TRBD1. Germline V CDR1 and CDR2: SGHVS, FNYEAQ. After removal of 2 bases from V and 5 bases from J, the junction contained 9 bases not matched to a gene. This CDR3 comprises 16 residues.

This clonotype was observed at least ten times. One junction end does not reproduce the germline sequence, and a read error may be involved. V and J are TRBV10-3 and TRBJ2-7; 10 positions match TRBD1. Germline CDR1 and CDR2: ENHRY and SYGVKD. CDR3 length equals 12 residues. The CDR3 loop is CAISDLGTGVDF. CDR3 coding DNA: TGTGCCATCAGTGATCTGGGGACAGGGGTGGACTTC.

This clonotype was counted many times. V usage is TRBV7-3 and J usage is TRBJ2-2, with 7 bases that match TRBD2. This CDR3 contains 20 residues. Trimming cost V 1 base and J 1 base; bases outside gene matches: 15. Germline values: CDR1 SGHTA, CDR2 FQGTGA. The CDR3, as DNA: TGTGCCAGCAGCTTAAAACCCCGGTCCCTCCTAGCGGAGAACACCGGGGAGCTGTTTTTT. As protein: CASSLKPRSLLAENTGELFF.

J is TRBJ2-5 and V is TRBV20-1, with TRBD1 matching 7 bases. CDR3 length: 13 amino acids. V lost 6 bases to trimming and J lost 0 bases; unmatched junction nucleotides: 4. Looked up from germline, CDR1 is DFQATT and CDR2 is SNEGSKA (reference sequence). DNA for the CDR3: TGCAGTGCCCGGGACAGCAACCAAGAGACCCAGTACTTC. The encoded protein is CSARDSNQETQYF.

In this sample, this clonotype turned up a few times. The chain joins TRBV20-1 to TRBJ2-5; 12 bases map to TRBD2. V shed 4 bases and J 3 bases; nucleotides not matched to a gene: 3. This CDR3 spans 14 amino acids. CDR1 and CDR2 (germline): DFQATT, SNEGSKA (reference sequence). The CDR3 DNA reads TGCAGTGCTACCCGGACTAGCGGGAAAGAGACCCAGTACTTC. Residues: CSATRTSGKETQYF.

This clonotype was found many times. As DNA, the CDR3 is TGTGCCAGCAGTTTAAGGAGTGGTGGCGAGCAGTACTTC. This encodes CASSLRSGGEQYF. This chain links TRBV12-3 or TRBV12-4 with TRBJ2-7, with D uncertain. V was clipped by 2 bases and J by 6 bases, with 11 bases between them. This CDR3 comprises 13 residues.

This clonotype appeared a few times. The V and J genes are TRBV12-3 or TRBV12-4 and TRBJ2-7; D perhaps matches TRBD2 (6 bases). Trimming shortened V by 5 bases and J by 5 bases, and 13 bases separated the two germline ends. This CDR3 has 13 amino acids. The CDR3 DNA reads TGTGCCAGCAGTCGCAAGACTAGTAACGAGCAGTACTTC. Protein sequence: CASSRKTSNEQYF.

The chain joins TRBV9 to TRBJ2-3; D gene uncertain. In germline, CDR1 is SGDLS, CDR2 YYNGEE. V lost 0 bases, J lost 0 bases, and 8 bases lay in between. The CDR3 consists of 15 residues. CDR3 region: CASSVGGLSTDTQYF. In DNA, the CDR3 is TGTGCCAGCAGCGTAGGTGGGCTAAGCACAGATACGCAGTATTTT. Supplemented by reference TRBV9 and TRBJ2-3, the full variable domain reads DSGVTQTPKHLITATGQRVTLRCSPRSGDLSVYWYQQSLDQGLQFLIQYYNGEERAKGNILERFSAQQFPDLHSELNLSSLELGDSALYFCASSVGGLSTDTQYFGPGTRLTVL.

This clonotype appeared a few times. The chain has TRBV20-1 and TRBJ1-4, with a weak D call TRBD1 (5 bases). Germline lookup yields CDR1 DFQATT and CDR2 SNEGSKA (reference sequence). The CDR3 has 14 amino acids. V was clipped by 4 bases and J by 7 bases, with 16 bases between them. The CDR3 DNA is TGCAGTGCTAAAACCGTGACAGCGGGTGAAAAACTGTTTTTT. It translates to CSAKTVTAGEKLFF.

This clonotype is large in the sample. The chain couples TRBV12-3 or TRBV12-4 to TRBJ2-1; 8 positions agree with TRBD2. The CDR3 covers 19 residues. V was pared by 3 bases and J by 2 bases, with 15 bases of the junction left unmatched. This chain's CDR3 is CASSFGPVGGRIPYNEQFF. CDR3 sequence (DNA): TGTGCCAGCAGTTTCGGGCCTGTCGGCGGGAGGATACCCTACAATGAGCAGTTCTTC.

The rearrangement joins TRBV4-3 to TRBJ2-7, with D perhaps TRBD1 or TRBD2 (5 bases each). Germline values: CDR1 LGHNA, CDR2 YSLEER. The CDR3 contains 15 residues. Trimming stripped 0 bases from V and 2 bases from J, with 11 bases between. Written as DNA, the CDR3 is TGCGCCAGCAGCCAAGAGTGGGACGGGACCTACGAGCAGTACTTC. Translating gives CASSQEWDGTYEQYF.

J is TRBJ2-2 and V is TRBV12-3 or TRBV12-4, with 9 bases matching TRBD2. The CDR3 has 16 amino acids. J lost 3 bases, V lost 3 bases, and 5 bases had no gene match. The CDR3 DNA follows: TGTGCCAGCAGTTTTGGCGGGAGGGCGGACACCGGGGAGCTGTTTTTT. Translation gives CASSFGGRADTGELFF.

This clonotype occurred a few times. The CDR3 loop reads CATSDPYDPSGRDTQYF. The CDR3 DNA follows: TGTGCCACCAGTGACCCATATGACCCCTCGGGAAGGGATACGCAGTATTTT. This chain connects TRBV24-1 to TRBJ2-3; TRBD2 is a possible D gene (5 bases). The CDR3 sequence is 17 residues long. The V and J ends lost 4 bases and 6 bases respectively, with 22 bases between them. Germline CDR1 reads KGHDR; CDR2 reads SFDVKD.

This clonotype has a handful of counts. CDR3 amino acids: CASSEAVDTQYF. CDR3 DNA sequence: TGTGCCAGCAGTGAAGCTGTAGATACGCAGTATTTT. This sequence joins TRBV2 and TRBJ2-3, with D hard to call. Trimming stripped 0 bases from V and 5 bases from J, with 3 bases between. Germline-derived CDR1 and CDR2 are SNHLY and FYNNEI. The CDR3 covers 12 residues.

This clonotype was seen more than once but under ten times. J is TRBJ2-1 and V is TRBV6-1; 8 nucleotides line up with TRBD1. This CDR3 is built from 15 residues. The V gene end was trimmed by 7 bases and the J gene end by 7 bases; junction bases not matched to a gene: 12. Germline V gives CDR1 MNHNS, CDR2 SASEGT. CDR3 DNA: TGTGCCAGCAACCCGGGACAGGCCCCATGGAATGAGCAGTTCTTC. As protein: CASNPGQAPWNEQFF.

This clonotype was detected only a few times. The genes are TRBV10-2 and TRBJ2-7, with a weak D call TRBD2 (6 bases). The germline CDR1 and CDR2 sequences are WSHSY and SAAADI. This CDR3 contains 13 residues. Trimming removed 2 bases at V and 7 bases at J, with 12 bases between. CDR3 loop: CASSEVSGREQYF. The CDR3 region has the DNA TGCGCCAGCAGTGAGGTGTCTGGGAGGGAGCAGTACTTC.

This chain links TRBV29-1 with TRBJ1-1; unclear D gene. Germline V gene lookup returns CDR1 SQVTM and CDR2 ANQGSEA. Trimming cost V 8 bases and J 3 bases, with 10 bases left between them. The CDR3 loop spans 11 amino acids. The CDR3 is CSSQQDTEAFF. CDR3 nucleotides: TGCAGCTCCCAGCAGGACACTGAAGCTTTCTTT.

The J gene is TRBJ2-5, the V gene TRBV28; a weak D match, TRBD2 (6 bases). Trimming cost V 3 bases and J 4 bases, with 18 bases left between them. Germline loops: CDR1 MDHEN, CDR2 SYDVKM. This CDR3 spans 16 amino acids. CDR3 amino acids: CASSFIIGRGGETQYF. For the CDR3, the DNA is TGTGCCAGCAGTTTTATTATTGGTCGGGGAGGAGAGACCCAGTACTTC.